The 5 T cell receptor beta chains given below trace back to one sample, sequenced in a study of T cell responses to AZD1222 COVID-19 vaccine. Using immunoSEQ multiplex PCR, the repertoire was profiled, and TCRdb retains in-frame clones only, with some absent. The top ten clones hold approximately 1% of a sample with fewer than 200,000 clones, 70% to 90% of them seen once. Source: peripheral blood, taken 28 days after the second AZD1222 dose. Receptor source: an adult who received the AZD1222 COVID-19 vaccine.

The rearrangement links TRBV5-4 to TRBJ1-2; D perhaps matches TRBD1 (6 bases). Trimming took 2 bases from V and 8 from J, leaving 13 bases between them. The CDR3 loop spans 13 amino acids. Germline loops: CDR1 SGHNT, CDR2 YYREEE (reference sequence). The CDR3 bases are TGTGCCAGCAGCTTTACAGGGCCCAGGGGCTACACCTTC. It is translated as CASSFTGPRGYTF. Together with reference TRBV5-4 and TRBJ1-2, the CDR3 gives the full variable domain: ETGVTQSPTHLIKTRGQQVTLRCSSQSGHNTVSWYQQALGQGPQFIFQYYREEENGRGNFPPRFSGLQFPNYSSELNVNALELDDSALYLCASSFTGPRGYTFGSGTRLTVV.

This chain connects TRBV7-6 to TRBJ2-7; 8 bases are a match to TRBD1. The germline gives CDR1 SGHVS, CDR2 FNYEAQ. CDR3 size: 16 residues. Losses at the gene ends were 1 base for V and 1 base for J; bases not matched to a gene: 6. DNA for the CDR3: TGTGCCAGCAGCTTAGGACAGGGGACTTCTTCCTACGAGCAGTACTTC. Its translation is CASSLGQGTSSYEQYF. Combining the CDR3 with reference TRBV7-6 and TRBJ2-7 gives the whole variable domain GAGVSQSPRYKVTKRGQDVALRCDPISGHVSLYWYRQALGQGPEFLTYFNYEAQQDKSGLPNDRFSAERPEGSISTLTIQRTEQRDSAMYRCASSLGQGTSSYEQYFGPGTRLTVT.

The rearrangement uses TRBV4-1 and TRBJ1-5; D is unresolved. The CDR3 is 14 amino acids. The germline gives CDR1 MGHRA, CDR2 YSYEKL. The V gene lost 4 bases and the J gene lost 0 bases, with 7 bases spanning the gap. DNA of the CDR3: TGCGCCAGCAGCCTTCCAGGTAGCAATCAGCCCCAGCATTTT. Amino acid sequence: CASSLPGSNQPQHF.

V gene TRBV7-2 combines with J gene TRBJ2-7, with a possible D match to TRBD1 (6 bases). CDR1 and CDR2 from the germline V gene are SGHTA and FQGNSA. V lost 6 bases and J lost 3, with 15 bases in between. This CDR3 spans 14 amino acids. CDR3: CASRSAGAVYEQYF. In DNA, the CDR3 is TGTGCCAGCAGATCGGCAGGGGCCGTCTACGAGCAGTACTTC.

V usage is TRBV7-8 and J usage is TRBJ1-4; D call uncertain. This CDR3 is built from 16 residues. The germline CDR1 and CDR2 sequences are SGHVS and FQNEAQ. Trimming took off 2 bases at V and 10 bases at J, with 20 bases between the two ends. The CDR3 coding sequence is TGTGCCAGCAGCTTAAAAGTTCCCGGCGGCGGTGGAAAACTGTTTTTT. Protein sequence: CASSLKVPGGGGKLFF.